Presented here are 9 T cell receptor beta chains from one specimen sequenced in a study of spatial heterogeneity in lung cancer. Study-wide findings and caveats: Within tumors, counts of expanded alpha and beta TCRs tracked tumor mutation counts.

Sample time point: sample taken at primary tumor resection. One entry per CDR3 protein, called by TCRdb with MiXCR from the 5' RACE reads. The sample lists about 20,000 distinct CDR3 sequences; around a sixth were seen once. Antigens for these TCRs are unknown. The sequenced sample was lung tumor tissue, obtained at surgery. The origin of the receptors is a female donor with early-stage non-small cell lung cancer.

This clonotype has ten or more counts. J is TRBJ2-3 and V is TRBV29-1; 7 bases align to TRBD1. The CDR3 sequence is 13 residues long. CDR1 and CDR2 (germline): SQVTM, ANQGSEA. V was pared by 7 bases and J by 0 bases, with 4 bases of the junction left unmatched. DNA for the CDR3: TGCAGCGCGAGGACAGGCAGCACAGATACGCAGTATTTT. It yields the protein CSARTGSTDTQYF.

V and J are TRBV20-1 and TRBJ2-3; 14 nucleotides agree with TRBD2. CDR3 length: 17 residues. CDR1 is DFQATT and CDR2 is SNEGSKA in the germline V gene (reference sequence). V shed 0 bases and J 3 bases; nucleotides not matched to a gene: 5. The CDR3: CSARDWGTSGRTDTQYF. The DNA for the CDR3 is TGCAGTGCTAGAGATTGGGGGACTAGCGGGAGAACAGATACGCAGTATTTT.

This clonotype was counted many times. The CDR3 region is CASRLGQGRAGELFF. DNA for the CDR3: TGTGCCAGCAGACTGGGACAGGGGAGGGCCGGGGAGCTGTTTTTT. This sequence joins TRBV27 and TRBJ2-2, with 10 nucleotides matching TRBD1. The CDR3 covers 15 residues. Germline assignment: CDR1 MNHEY and CDR2 SMNVEV (reference sequence). The V and J ends lost 6 bases and 6 bases, in that order; junction bases with no gene match: 7.

As for this clonotype: This may be a read error, as it is one base from a much larger clone. The gene calls are TRBV20-1 and TRBJ2-5; D is perhaps TRBD1 (5 bases). Per the germline V gene, CDR1 is DFQATT and CDR2 is SNEGSKA (reference sequence). CDR3 length equals 13 residues. Between the trimmed V and J ends, which lost 4 bases and 3 bases, there was a span of 12 bases. The CDR3 loop reads CSAIDSTKETQYF. CDR3 coding DNA: TGCAGTGCTATAGACAGTACTAAAGAGACCCAGTACTTC.

This clonotype showed up just a few times. The gene calls are TRBV3-1 and TRBJ2-7; 9 nucleotides line up with TRBD2. The CDR3 extends over 15 amino acids. V trimming: 2 bases; J trimming: 2 bases; junction bases outside the gene matches: 4. Germline CDR1 reads LGHDT; CDR2 reads YNNKEL (reference sequence). This chain's CDR3 is CASSQQAGGPYEQYF. The CDR3 bases are TGTGCCAGCAGCCAACAAGCGGGAGGCCCCTACGAGCAGTACTTC.

This clonotype turned up a few times. The chain recombines TRBV29-1 with TRBJ2-1; TRBD1 aligns across 8 bases. Unmatched junction bases numbered 6, after V lost 4 bases and J lost 7 bases. Germline V lookup: CDR1 SQVTM, CDR2 ANQGSEA. The CDR3 loop spans 13 amino acids. CDR3 nucleotides: TGCAGCGTTGTTCGGACAGGGCAGAATGAGCAGTTCTTC. Translation: CSVVRTGQNEQFF.

This clonotype has a handful of counts. The genes are TRBV10-3 and TRBJ2-1; 11 bases fit TRBD2. Germline lookup yields CDR1 ENHRY and CDR2 SYGVKD. This CDR3 spans 17 amino acids. Trimming at V came to 4 bases and at J to 1 base, leaving 6 bases not matched to a gene. CDR3 DNA sequence: TGTGCCATCAGTGTTAGCGGGAGGGCCGGGTCCTACAATGAGCAGTTCTTC. Protein: CAISVSGRAGSYNEQFF.

The CDR3 region is CASSLLPPGNTGELFF. In DNA form, the CDR3 reads TGTGCCAGCAGTTTACTCCCCCCAGGGAACACCGGGGAGCTGTTTTTT. This chain connects TRBV6-6 to TRBJ2-2; D is ambiguous. The CDR3 has 16 amino acids. Trimming took off 4 bases at V and 1 base at J, with 13 bases between the two ends. The germline gives CDR1 MNHNY, CDR2 SVGAGI (reference sequence).

This clonotype has at least ten counts. The J gene is TRBJ2-3, the V gene TRBV20-1, with 7 bases aligning to TRBD2. J gave up 4 bases and V 8 bases, and 9 bases lay outside the gene matches. The germline V gene has CDR1 DFQATT and CDR2 SNEGSKA (reference sequence). This CDR3 is built from 13 residues. The CDR3 region is CSQESGKADTQYF. CDR3 nucleotide sequence: TGCAGTCAGGAGAGCGGGAAAGCAGATACGCAGTATTTT.